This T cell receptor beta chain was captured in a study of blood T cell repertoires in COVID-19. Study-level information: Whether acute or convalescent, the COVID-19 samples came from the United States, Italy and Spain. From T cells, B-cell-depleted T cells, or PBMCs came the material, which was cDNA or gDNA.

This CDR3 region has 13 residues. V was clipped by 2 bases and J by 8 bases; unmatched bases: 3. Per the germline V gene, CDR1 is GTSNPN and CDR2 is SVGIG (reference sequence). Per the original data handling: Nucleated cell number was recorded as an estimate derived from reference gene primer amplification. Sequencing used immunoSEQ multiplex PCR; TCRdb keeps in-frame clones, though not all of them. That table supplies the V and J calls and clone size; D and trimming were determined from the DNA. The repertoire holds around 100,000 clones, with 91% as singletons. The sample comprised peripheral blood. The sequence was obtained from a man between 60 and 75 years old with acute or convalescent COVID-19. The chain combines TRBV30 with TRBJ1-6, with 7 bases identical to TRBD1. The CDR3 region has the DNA TGTGCCTGGAGTTCAGGGGGACATTCACCCCTCCACTTT. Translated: CAWSSGGHSPLHF.